Each of the 28 T cell receptor beta chains below was sequenced from the same sample in a study of T-cell memory formation after mild COVID-19. Each CDR3 protein is one row after TCRdb ran MiXCR on the 5' RACE reads. The data show over 450,000 distinct CDR3 sequences, with about a fifth seen just once and roughly an eighth held by the top ten. Sequencing input: PBMCs or a T cell subset sorted from them (not recorded which). Every receptor here comes from an adult woman who had mild COVID-19 (a few samples of this study predate the infection). Cell type and time point are not known.

The sample holds a few counts of this clonotype. The chain joins TRBV9 to TRBJ2-3, with TRBD2 matching 12 bases. In germline, CDR1 is SGDLS, CDR2 YYNGEE. The V and J ends lost 4 bases and 4 bases, in that order; junction bases with no gene match: 7. This CDR3 region has 16 residues. For the CDR3, the DNA is TGTGCCAGCAGCATACGGACTAGCGGGACCCCAGATACGCAGTATTTT. Translating gives CASSIRTSGTPDTQYF.

DNA for the CDR3: TGTGCCAGCAGTTACTCGACAGGGGTTACTAACTATGGCTACACCTTC. This encodes CASSYSTGVTNYGYTF. V is TRBV6-5 and J is TRBJ1-2; TRBD1 matches 8 bases. The CDR3 has 16 residues. Germline V gene sequence: CDR1 MNHEY, CDR2 SVGAGI. Germline trimming cut 0 bases from V and 0 bases from J; bases unmatched to any gene: 3.

In its sample, this clonotype was seen a few times. The rearrangement links TRBV9 to TRBJ2-6; tentatively, D is TRBD2 (5 bases). Between the trimmed V and J ends, which lost 0 bases and 0 bases, there was a span of 7 bases. The germline CDR1 and CDR2 sequences are SGDLS and YYNGEE. This CDR3 comprises 16 residues. Here the CDR3 reads CASSVVGNSGANVLTF. CDR3 sequence (DNA): TGTGCCAGCAGCGTAGTCGGGAACTCTGGGGCCAACGTCCTGACTTTC.

This clonotype appeared many times. The chain recombines TRBV27 with TRBJ2-5; 7 bases are shared with TRBD1. The CDR3 runs 15 residues. Germline CDR1 reads MNHEY; CDR2 reads SMNVEV (reference sequence). V was pared by 4 bases and J by 1 base, with 6 bases of the junction left unmatched. For the CDR3, the DNA is TGTGCCAGCAGTTCGACAGGGCTGACCCAAGAGACCCAGTACTTC. The encoded protein is CASSSTGLTQETQYF.

This sequence joins TRBV19 and TRBJ2-5, with D perhaps TRBD2 (6 bases). CDR3 length equals 12 residues. The germline gives CDR1 LNHDA, CDR2 SQIVND (reference sequence). V lost 10 bases, J lost 8 bases, and 17 bases lay in between. The CDR3 coding sequence is TGTGCCACCAAAGGCCCCGGGAGAACCCAGTACTTC. Residues: CATKGPGRTQYF.

The rearrangement uses TRBV29-1 and TRBJ1-4; 7 bases are shared with TRBD1. Germline V gene sequence: CDR1 SQVTM, CDR2 ANQGSEA. The CDR3 extends over 14 amino acids. The ends lost 6 bases at V and 4 bases at J; junction bases unmatched: 8. The CDR3 DNA reads as TGCAGCGTCCGGGTGGGGACAGTTAATGAAAAACTGTTTTTT. This encodes CSVRVGTVNEKLFF.

This chain joins TRBV19 and TRBJ2-5; 7 nucleotides line up with TRBD2. The trim removed 2 bases at V and 5 bases at J, leaving 23 bases unmatched. There are 20 residues in the CDR3. Germline loops: CDR1 LNHDA, CDR2 SQIVND (reference sequence). CDR3 in DNA: TGTGCCAGTAGTATATCGCTCTGGGGGAGCGGGGTCAAATCCGTGGAGACCCAGTACTTC. Translating it yields CASSISLWGSGVKSVETQYF.

This chain connects TRBV12-3 or TRBV12-4 to TRBJ2-3, with 10 nucleotides matching TRBD2. After removal of 5 bases from V and 2 bases from J, the junction contained 7 bases not matched to a gene. The CDR3 totals 16 residues. The CDR3 here is CASSRRTSGFTDTQYF. In DNA, the CDR3 is TGTGCCAGCAGTCGGAGGACTAGCGGTTTCACAGATACGCAGTATTTT.

This clonotype was counted a single time. The chain has TRBV14 and TRBJ1-3; D not resolved. This CDR3 is 17 amino acids long. Germline V gives CDR1 SGHDN, CDR2 FVKESK. V dropped 2 bases and J dropped 1 base, with 15 bases sitting between them. The CDR3, as DNA: TGTGCCAGCAGCCAATACCCTACCCTCGGATCTGGAAACACCATATATTTT. Its translation is CASSQYPTLGSGNTIYF.

The rearrangement uses TRBV20-1 and TRBJ2-2; a possible D gene is TRBD2 (6 bases). Germline V gene sequence: CDR1 DFQATT, CDR2 SNEGSKA (reference sequence). The V gene lost 3 bases and the J gene lost 7 bases, with 15 bases spanning the gap. CDR3 length: 14 amino acids. The CDR3 region has the DNA TGCAGTGCTAGTCCGACCGGGAGCCACGGGGAGCTGTTTTTT. This sequence encodes CSASPTGSHGELFF.

This chain connects TRBV5-6 to TRBJ2-7, with 10 bases aligning to TRBD2. V gave up 1 base and J gave up 3 bases; unmatched junction bases: 7. CDR1 is SGHDT and CDR2 is YYEEEE in the germline V gene. The CDR3 is made up of 16 amino acids. CDR3 loop: CASSLPAAGGIYEQYF. The CDR3 DNA follows: TGTGCCAGCAGCTTGCCGGCAGCGGGGGGGATCTACGAGCAGTACTTC. The variable domain in full, with the rest retrieved from reference TRBV5-6 and TRBJ2-7, is DAGVTQSPTHLIKTRGQQVTLRCSPKSGHDTVSWYQQALGQGPQFIFQYYEEEERQRGNFPDRFSGHQFPNYSSELNVNALLLGDSALYLCASSLPAAGGIYEQYFGPGTRLTVT.

The genes are TRBV20-1 and TRBJ2-4, with TRBD2 matching over 8 bases. The trim removed 3 bases at V and 3 bases at J, leaving 10 bases unmatched. CDR1 is DFQATT, CDR2 SNEGSKA, per germline (reference sequence). The CDR3 runs to 16 residues. CDR3 sequence (DNA): TGCAGTGCTAGGGGTACCGGGGGACTAGTCAAAAACATTCAGTACTTC. Translated: CSARGTGGLVKNIQYF.

This chain joins TRBV29-1 and TRBJ2-3; D gene ambiguous. This CDR3 has 13 amino acids. The V gene's germline CDR1 is SQVTM and CDR2 ANQGSEA. Trimming cost V 4 bases and J 2 bases, with 10 bases left between them. CDR3: CSVGWQNTDTQYF. The CDR3 nucleotides read TGCAGCGTTGGATGGCAGAACACAGATACGCAGTATTTT.

The chain has TRBV9 and TRBJ2-3; 8 bases are a match to TRBD2. The V gene's germline CDR1 is SGDLS and CDR2 YYNGEE. J was trimmed by 6 bases and V by 3 bases; bases with no gene match: 9. CDR3 length: 15 amino acids. The CDR3 bases are TGTGCCAGCAGCGGCCAGCGGGGGCCCAGGGATACGCAGTATTTT. Its translation is CASSGQRGPRDTQYF.

This clonotype was seen more than once but under ten times. The rearrangement links TRBV5-1 to TRBJ1-2, with D unresolved. The CDR3 spans 14 residues. From germline, CDR1 is SGHRS and CDR2 YFSETQ. V was clipped by 0 bases and J by 5 bases, with 11 bases between them. CDR3 residues: CASSLEDGPYGYTF. CDR3 nucleotide sequence: TGCGCCAGCAGCTTGGAAGATGGCCCGTATGGCTACACCTTC.

This clonotype occurred a few times. This chain uses TRBV20-1 with TRBJ1-1; no firm D call. CDR1 is DFQATT and CDR2 is SNEGSKA in the germline V gene (reference sequence). With 4 bases removed from V and 1 base from J, the gap between germline ends came to 4 bases. CDR3 length equals 11 residues. CDR3 amino acids: CSATTNTEAFF. The CDR3 coding sequence is TGCAGTGCTACCACGAACACTGAAGCTTTCTTT.

The genes are TRBV3-1 and TRBJ2-2, with D unresolved. The CDR3 has 17 residues. Deletions cut 1 base from V and 1 base from J, with 13 bases between. The V gene's germline CDR1 is LGHDT and CDR2 YNNKEL (reference sequence). The CDR3 protein is CASSQVVGSLNTGELFF. In nucleotides, the CDR3 is TGTGCCAGCAGCCAAGTGGTTGGGTCGTTGAACACCGGGGAGCTGTTTTTT.

There are a few counts of this clonotype. The chain couples TRBV5-1 to TRBJ1-1, with D unclear. The CDR3 consists of 15 residues. Germline V gene data show CDR1 as SGHRS and CDR2 as YFSETQ. V gave up 0 bases and J gave up 5 bases, with 14 bases separating them. CDR3 in DNA: TGCGCCAGCAGCTTGGGGTATTTGGTGGGGACTGAAGCTTTCTTT. This encodes CASSLGYLVGTEAFF.

This clonotype was seen only a few times. The rearrangement joins TRBV24-1 to TRBJ2-7; no definite D call. Trimming took 4 bases from V and 9 from J, leaving 9 bases between them. Germline V gene sequence: CDR1 KGHDR, CDR2 SFDVKD. The CDR3 is 11 amino acids. The CDR3 DNA is TGTGCCACCAGTGACTTAGAGGTGCAGTACTTC. This codes for CATSDLEVQYF.

V and J are TRBV24-1 and TRBJ2-3; a possible D gene is TRBD2 (6 bases). CDR1 and CDR2 (germline): KGHDR, SFDVKD. The germline V and J ends were trimmed by 4 bases and 4 bases, with 11 bases remaining between them. CDR3 size: 14 residues. CDR3: CATSEGGSADTQYF. The CDR3 nucleotides are TGTGCCACCAGTGAGGGAGGTTCGGCAGATACGCAGTATTTT.

The chain is built from TRBV6-2 or TRBV6-3 and TRBJ2-2, with unresolved D. CDR1 and CDR2 (germline): MNHEY, SVGEGT. The CDR3 runs 14 residues. V was shortened by 5 bases and J by 6 bases, with 13 bases between the two germline ends. The CDR3 region is CASSAPFRPGELFF. CDR3 DNA: TGTGCCAGCAGTGCTCCTTTTCGTCCCGGGGAGCTGTTTTTT.

The chain combines TRBV12-3 or TRBV12-4 with TRBJ1-2; D possibly corresponds to TRBD1 (5 bases). The length of the CDR3 is 16 residues. Deletions cut 6 bases from V and 2 bases from J, with 19 bases between. CDR3 sequence reads: CASSRFSTATNYGYTF. DNA for the CDR3: TGTGCCAGCAGCCGGTTTTCGACAGCCACCAACTATGGCTACACCTTC.

The genes are TRBV10-3 and TRBJ2-3; 8 positions agree with TRBD1. This CDR3 spans 13 amino acids. CDR1 is ENHRY, CDR2 SYGVKD, per germline. With V trimmed by 11 bases and J by 0 bases, 4 bases remained unmatched. This CDR3 is CALRDRSTDTQYF. The CDR3 region has the DNA TGTGCCCTCCGGGACAGGAGCACAGATACGCAGTATTTT.

The chain carries TRBV30 and TRBJ1-1; D is possibly TRBD1 (5 bases). CDR3 length: 13 amino acids. Germline V gene sequence: CDR1 GTSNPN, CDR2 SVGIG (reference sequence). V was pared by 4 bases and J by 5 bases, with 14 bases between. The CDR3 reads CAWNGQGGTEAFF. As DNA, the CDR3 is TGTGCCTGGAATGGCCAGGGAGGGACTGAAGCTTTCTTT.

This clonotype was counted between two and nine times. The chain couples TRBV7-9 to TRBJ2-1, with D possibly being TRBD2 (6 bases). CDR1 SEHNR and CDR2 FQNEAQ come from the germline V gene (reference sequence). V dropped 4 bases and J dropped 15 bases, with 13 bases sitting between them. The CDR3 consists of 11 residues. The CDR3 DNA follows: TGTGCCAGCAGCTCGGGACTGGTTGTGTTCTTC. The encoded protein is CASSSGLVVFF.

The genes are TRBV28 and TRBJ2-5; D gene unclear. Trimming cost V 2 bases and J 3 bases, with 4 bases left between them. Per the germline V gene, CDR1 is MDHEN and CDR2 is SYDVKM. The CDR3 is 12 amino acids. CDR3 bases: TGTGCCAGCAGTTTAATGGAAGAGACCCAGTACTTC. Its protein product is CASSLMEETQYF.

Concerning this clonotype: A much larger clonotype is one base distant, so this may be a read error. This rearrangement joins TRBV6-6 to TRBJ2-7; 13 bases map to TRBD2. This CDR3 comprises 16 residues. The junction had 5 bases not matched to a gene; V was cut back by 6 bases and J by 0 bases. Per germline, CDR1 MNHNY and CDR2 SVGAGI (reference sequence). CDR3 loop: CASSSGTSGNSYEQYF. The CDR3 bases are TGTGCCAGCAGCTCCGGGACTAGCGGGAACTCCTACGAGCAGTACTTC.

This clonotype was seen repeatedly, ten times or more. The chain carries TRBV10-3 and TRBJ2-3, with 9 nucleotides matching TRBD2. V lost 0 bases, J lost 4 bases, and 5 bases stayed unmatched. CDR3 size: 16 residues. Germline loops: CDR1 ENHRY, CDR2 SYGVKD. CDR3 sequence reads: CAISESQRGAADTQYF. The DNA of the CDR3 is TGTGCCATCAGTGAGTCCCAGCGGGGGGCCGCAGATACGCAGTATTTT.